Below are 26 T cell receptor beta chains sequenced from a single sample in a study of shared clonotypes between healthy human individuals. CD8 cells regarded as naive lacked CD45RO, were positively chosen for CCR7, and omitted terminally differentiated effector memory CD45RA+ cells. Method: immunoSEQ multiplex PCR; TCRdb's copy keeps in-frame clones and lacks some. The sample gives roughly 2 million clones, about 95% of which show up once; about 1.1% is in the top ten. Sequences were obtained from naive CD8+ T cells sorted from blood. Receptors were obtained from a young man in good health.

V and J are TRBV5-8 and TRBJ1-5, with D possibly TRBD1 on 5 matching bases. CDR1 and CDR2 (germline): SGHTS, YDEGEE. This CDR3 contains 15 residues. V was trimmed by 0 bases and J by 3 bases, leaving 10 bases between them. The CDR3 here is CASSLDAGSNQPQHF. CDR3 nucleotide sequence: TGTGCCAGCAGCTTGGATGCAGGGTCCAATCAGCCCCAGCATTTT.

There are a few counts of this clone. Other DNA sequences within the sample encode an identical CDR3. This CDR3 is CASSEGPNYGYTF. The CDR3 nucleotides read TGTGCCAGCAGTGAGGGGCCAAACTATGGCTACACCTTC. J is TRBJ1-2 and V is TRBV2, with D possibly being TRBD1 (5 bases). Trimming left V 3 bases short and J 2 bases short, with 7 bases between. This CDR3 is 13 amino acids long. Germline V gene sequence: CDR1 SNHLY, CDR2 FYNNEI.

The V call is TRBV19, the J call TRBJ2-5; 9 bases line up with TRBD2. The CDR3 is 14 amino acids. Trimming at V came to 5 bases and at J to 5 bases, leaving 6 bases not matched to a gene. Germline V gene sequence: CDR1 LNHDA, CDR2 SQIVND (reference sequence). The CDR3 DNA sequence: TGTGCCAGTAGTTGGGCGGGGGGGCTCGAGACCCAGTACTTC. This sequence encodes CASSWAGGLETQYF.

V usage is TRBV28 and J usage is TRBJ1-5; D is possibly TRBD1 (6 bases). Germline values: CDR1 MDHEN, CDR2 SYDVKM. V lost 8 bases, J lost 6 bases, and 17 bases lay in between. This CDR3 is built from 14 residues. The CDR3 region is CASEFMGASQPQHF. The CDR3 region has the DNA TGTGCCAGCGAGTTTATGGGGGCAAGTCAGCCCCAGCATTTT.

This clone was seen only once. The chain uses TRBV4-1 and TRBJ2-2; 13 positions agree with TRBD2. The CDR3 length is 18 residues. Looked up from germline, CDR1 is MGHRA and CDR2 is YSYEKL. Trimming removed 3 bases from V and 4 bases from J; junction bases left unmatched: 8. The CDR3: CASSQRTSGGPGTGELFF. The CDR3 DNA follows: TGCGCCAGCAGCCAGAGGACTAGCGGGGGCCCGGGCACCGGGGAGCTGTTTTTT.

The chain links TRBV19 to TRBJ2-3; D might be TRBD1 (6 bases). This CDR3 spans 11 amino acids. The germline V gene encodes CDR1 LNHDA and CDR2 SQIVND (reference sequence). The V end lost 7 bases, the J end lost 6 bases, and 8 bases lay between the germline ends. The CDR3 sequence is CASTQGDTQYF. The CDR3 nucleotides read TGTGCCAGTACCCAGGGGGATACGCAGTATTTT.

The chain recombines TRBV10-2 with TRBJ2-7, with a weak D call TRBD2 (6 bases). The germline CDR1 and CDR2 sequences are WSHSY and SAAADI. The ends were cut back, 2 bases at V and 6 bases at J, with 17 bases in the middle. CDR3 length equals 15 residues. This CDR3 is CASSEPAGTVSEQYF. The CDR3, as DNA: TGCGCCAGCAGTGAGCCGGCGGGAACGGTCTCCGAGCAGTACTTC.

This clone was found once. V is TRBV5-5 and J is TRBJ1-1, with D uncertain. The CDR3 consists of 16 residues. The ends were cut back, 0 bases at V and 0 bases at J, with 12 bases in the middle. CDR1 is SGHKS, CDR2 YYEKEE, per germline (reference sequence). This CDR3 is CASSLAEARVNTEAFF. The CDR3 bases are TGTGCCAGCAGCTTGGCCGAGGCCAGAGTGAACACTGAAGCTTTCTTT.

This chain connects TRBV4-1 to TRBJ2-5; D tentatively reads TRBD1 or TRBD2 (5 bases each). The CDR3 runs 15 residues. Trimming cost V 0 bases and J 11 bases, with 19 bases left between them. Germline CDR1 reads MGHRA; CDR2 reads YSYEKL. The CDR3 sequence: CASSQEASGHWTQYF. As DNA, the CDR3 is TGCGCCAGCAGCCAAGAAGCCTCGGGGCACTGGACGCAGTACTTC.

This clone was detected once. The chain is built from TRBV7-8 and TRBJ1-4; unclear D gene. V lost 2 bases to trimming and J lost 8 bases, with 12 bases between them. Germline V gene data show CDR1 as SGHVS and CDR2 as FQNEAQ. CDR3 length: 14 residues. This CDR3 reads CASSLIGLGEKLFF. In nucleotides, the CDR3 is TGTGCCAGCAGCTTAATCGGGCTGGGAGAAAAACTGTTTTTT. The whole variable domain, remainder taken from reference TRBV7-8 and TRBJ1-4, is GAGVSQSPRYKVAKRGQDVALRCDPISGHVSLFWYQQALGQGPEFLTYFQNEAQLDKSGLPSDRFFAERPEGSVSTLKIQRTQQEDSAVYLCASSLIGLGEKLFFGSGTQLSVL.

This clone was seen once. V is TRBV4-3 and J is TRBJ2-3; the match to TRBD2 covers 13 bases. This CDR3 is built from 20 residues. Germline trimming cut 4 bases from V and 1 base from J; bases unmatched to any gene: 14. Germline V gives CDR1 LGHNA, CDR2 YSLEER. The DNA for the CDR3 is TGCGCCAGCAGCCCCGAACGTACTACTAGCGGGAGGGCCGGCACAGATACGCAGTATTTT. It codes for CASSPERTTSGRAGTDTQYF.

The V and J genes are TRBV29-1 and TRBJ2-3, with TRBD2 matching over 8 bases. The V gene end was trimmed by 5 bases and the J gene end by 2 bases; junction bases not matched to a gene: 6. Per germline, CDR1 SQVTM and CDR2 ANQGSEA. This CDR3 region has 14 residues. CDR3 in DNA: TGCAGCGTTATAGCGGGGATGGTCACAGATACGCAGTATTTT. This sequence encodes CSVIAGMVTDTQYF.

This clone has only one observation. This chain links TRBV4-1 with TRBJ2-1; perhaps TRBD2 as D (5 bases). Trimming pared 0 bases from V and 12 bases from J, leaving 9 bases between. The CDR3 loop spans 12 amino acids. CDR1 and CDR2 from the germline V gene are MGHRA and YSYEKL. The CDR3: CASSQDMRVQFF. The CDR3 DNA is TGCGCCAGCAGCCAAGATATGAGGGTGCAGTTCTTC.

This clone is a singleton in its sample. The same CDR3 arises from other DNA sequences in this sample as well. V is TRBV6-5 and J is TRBJ2-5; maybe TRBD2 (5 bases). V lost 0 bases, J lost 5 bases, and 10 bases lay in between. Germline V gene sequence: CDR1 MNHEY, CDR2 SVGAGI. CDR3 size: 14 residues. The CDR3 bases are TGTGCCAGCAGTTACTCCGAGGGATTGGAGACCCAGTACTTC. Residues: CASSYSEGLETQYF.

V gene TRBV5-6 combines with J gene TRBJ2-3; TRBD2 matches at 12 bases. The CDR3 has 16 residues. The V and J ends lost 2 bases and 5 bases, in that order; junction bases with no gene match: 6. Germline CDR1 is SGHDT and CDR2 is YYEEEE. The CDR3 coding sequence is TGTGCCAGCAGCTTATTGACGGGACTAGCGGGAGATACGCAGTATTTT. It specifies CASSLLTGLAGDTQYF. The full variable domain, completed using reference TRBV5-6 and TRBJ2-3, is DAGVTQSPTHLIKTRGQQVTLRCSPKSGHDTVSWYQQALGQGPQFIFQYYEEEERQRGNFPDRFSGHQFPNYSSELNVNALLLGDSALYLCASSLLTGLAGDTQYFGPGTRLTVL.

The rearrangement uses TRBV27 and TRBJ2-7, with TRBD1 as a possible D gene (6 bases). CDR1 and CDR2 (germline): MNHEY, SMNVEV (reference sequence). This CDR3 is built from 13 residues. The V end lost 3 bases, the J end lost 5 bases, and 11 bases lay between the germline ends. The CDR3 DNA reads TGTGCCAGCAGTTTTGCACAGGGTAACGAGCAGTACTTC. The encoded protein is CASSFAQGNEQYF.

CDR3 DNA sequence: TGTGCCAGCAGCTCTGGGACTAGCGGGGGCTACGAGCAGTACTTC. It encodes CASSSGTSGGYEQYF. The V and J genes are TRBV5-4 and TRBJ2-7, with 14 positions matching TRBD2. Germline loops: CDR1 SGHNT, CDR2 YYREEE (reference sequence). The J segment lost 3 bases and the V segment lost 3 bases, leaving 2 bases of the junction unmatched. This CDR3 is 15 amino acids long.

The V and J genes are TRBV4-1 and TRBJ2-7, with 9 bases matching TRBD1. Trimming at V came to 0 bases and at J to 4 bases, leaving 7 bases not matched to a gene. Germline-derived CDR1 and CDR2 are MGHRA and YSYEKL. The CDR3 runs to 16 residues. CDR3 in amino acids: CASSQDTGGARYEQYF. In DNA, the CDR3 is TGCGCCAGCAGCCAAGATACAGGGGGCGCGAGATACGAGCAGTACTTC.

Worth noting for this clone: Sequence at one end of the junction differs from germline and may be a read error. V gene TRBV29-1 combines with J gene TRBJ2-7; D perhaps matches TRBD2 (5 bases). Germline V gene lookup returns CDR1 SQVTM and CDR2 ANQGSEA. The CDR3 sequence is 15 residues long. In nucleotides, the CDR3 is TGCAGCGTTGCGGGTGGAGCGGAGGACCACTACGCGCAGTACTTC. This translates into CSVAGGAEDHYAQYF.

This chain links TRBV27 with TRBJ1-1; perhaps TRBD1 as D (6 bases). Per germline, CDR1 MNHEY and CDR2 SMNVEV (reference sequence). The V and J ends lost 0 bases and 4 bases respectively, with 15 bases between them. The CDR3 covers 16 residues. The CDR3 DNA sequence: TGTGCCAGCAGTTTATCTGGGGGGCTGGGGGGCACTGAAGCTTTCTTT. It codes for CASSLSGGLGGTEAFF.

A word on this clone: This CDR3 is also generated by other DNA sequences in the sample. CDR3 loop: CAWSVQGNEQFF. The CDR3 DNA reads as TGTGCCTGGAGTGTACAGGGCAATGAGCAGTTCTTC. The chain uses TRBV30 and TRBJ2-1; possibly TRBD1 for D (6 bases). The V gene lost 0 bases and the J gene lost 6 bases, with 6 bases spanning the gap. The length of the CDR3 is 12 residues. Germline lookup yields CDR1 GTSNPN and CDR2 SVGIG (reference sequence). The whole variable domain, remainder taken from reference TRBV30 and TRBJ2-1, is SQTIHQWPATLVQPVGSPLSLECTVEGTSNPNLYWYRQAAGRGLQLLFYSVGIGQISSEVPQNLSASRPQDRQFILSSKKLLLSDSGFYLCAWSVQGNEQFFGPGTRLTVL.

Details on this clone: In the same sample, other DNA sequences code for this CDR3. J is TRBJ2-3 and V is TRBV30, with a weak D call TRBD1 (5 bases). Germline CDR1 and CDR2: GTSNPN and SVGIG (reference sequence). The CDR3 totals 14 residues. V dropped 3 bases and J dropped 2 bases, with 12 bases sitting between them. CDR3: CAWSGGQDTDTQYF. Here the CDR3 DNA reads TGTGCCTGGAGCGGCGGACAAGACACAGATACGCAGTATTTT. Complete variable domain (other parts from reference TRBV30 and TRBJ2-3): SQTIHQWPATLVQPVGSPLSLECTVEGTSNPNLYWYRQAAGRGLQLLFYSVGIGQISSEVPQNLSASRPQDRQFILSSKKLLLSDSGFYLCAWSGGQDTDTQYFGPGTRLTVL.

The rearrangement uses TRBV7-9 and TRBJ2-7; the D gene is possibly TRBD2 (7 bases). The CDR3 is made up of 16 amino acids. V gave up 1 base and J gave up 3 bases, with 16 bases separating them. Germline assignment: CDR1 SEHNR and CDR2 FQNEAQ (reference sequence). In DNA form, the CDR3 reads TGTGCCAGCAGCTTAGTTGGGGCGGGGGCGTTCTACGAGCAGTACTTC. Protein sequence: CASSLVGAGAFYEQYF.

The CDR3 protein is CASSLMGPLGSEAFF. The DNA of the CDR3 is TGTGCCAGCAGCTTGATGGGCCCCCTAGGCTCTGAAGCTTTCTTT. The chain carries TRBV5-4 and TRBJ1-1, with D uncertain. Germline V gene lookup returns CDR1 SGHNT and CDR2 YYREEE (reference sequence). V lost 1 base to trimming and J lost 6 bases, with 16 bases between them. The CDR3 has 15 amino acids.

This rearrangement joins TRBV5-6 to TRBJ2-2; 8 nucleotides line up with TRBD2. This CDR3 contains 14 residues. The germline CDR1 and CDR2 sequences are SGHDT and YYEEEE. Trimming cost V 4 bases and J 4 bases; bases outside gene matches: 3. CDR3 bases: TGTGCCAGCAGCCGCCGGGAGGGCACCGGGGAGCTGTTTTTT. It translates to CASSRREGTGELFF.

The chain combines TRBV7-6 with TRBJ1-6; 7 bases match TRBD1. Germline V gives CDR1 SGHVS, CDR2 FNYEAQ. The CDR3 contains 18 residues. The V segment lost 5 bases and the J segment 0 bases; nucleotides outside the gene matches: 10. The CDR3 sequence is CASSQGQTPSSYNSPLHF. As DNA, the CDR3 is TGTGCCAGCAGCCAGGGACAGACCCCCAGCTCCTATAATTCACCCCTCCACTTT.